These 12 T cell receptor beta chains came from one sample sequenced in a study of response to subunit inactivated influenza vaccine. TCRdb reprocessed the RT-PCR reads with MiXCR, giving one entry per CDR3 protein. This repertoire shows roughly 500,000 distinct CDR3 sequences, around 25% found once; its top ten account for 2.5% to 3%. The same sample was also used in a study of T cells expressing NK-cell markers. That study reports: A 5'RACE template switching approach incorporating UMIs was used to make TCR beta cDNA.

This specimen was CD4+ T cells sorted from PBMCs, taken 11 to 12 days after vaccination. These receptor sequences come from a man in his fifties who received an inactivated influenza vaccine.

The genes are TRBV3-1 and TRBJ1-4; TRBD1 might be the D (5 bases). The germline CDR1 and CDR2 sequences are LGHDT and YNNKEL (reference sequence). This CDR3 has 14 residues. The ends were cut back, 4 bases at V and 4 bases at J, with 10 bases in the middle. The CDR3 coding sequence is TGTGCCAGCAGCCGCAACAGGAATAATGAAAAACTGTTTTTT. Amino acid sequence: CASSRNRNNEKLFF.

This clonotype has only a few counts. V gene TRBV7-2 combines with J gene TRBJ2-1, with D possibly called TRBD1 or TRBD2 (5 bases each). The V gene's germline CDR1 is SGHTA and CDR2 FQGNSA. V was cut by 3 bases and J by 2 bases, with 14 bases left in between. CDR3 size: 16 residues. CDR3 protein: CASSFTLGRPYNEQFF. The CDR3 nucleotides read TGTGCCAGCAGCTTCACCCTGGGACGACCCTACAATGAGCAGTTCTTC. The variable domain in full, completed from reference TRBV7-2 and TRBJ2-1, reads GAGVSQSPSNKVTEKGKDVELRCDPISGHTALYWYRQSLGQGLEFLIYFQGNSAPDKSGLPSDRFSAERTGGSVSTLTIQRTQQEDSAVYLCASSFTLGRPYNEQFFGPGTRLTVL.

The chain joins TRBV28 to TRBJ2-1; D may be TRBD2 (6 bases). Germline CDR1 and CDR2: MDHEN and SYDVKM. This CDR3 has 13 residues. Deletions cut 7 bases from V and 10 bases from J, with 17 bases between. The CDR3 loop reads CASNPPYSGEQFF. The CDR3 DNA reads TGTGCCAGCAACCCCCCCTATAGCGGAGAGCAGTTCTTC.

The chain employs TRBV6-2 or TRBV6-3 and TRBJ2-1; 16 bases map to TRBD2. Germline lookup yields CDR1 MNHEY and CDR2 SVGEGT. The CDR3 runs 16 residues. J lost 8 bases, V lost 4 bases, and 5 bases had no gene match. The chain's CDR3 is CASSSGLAGGPDEQFF. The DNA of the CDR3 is TGTGCCAGCAGTTCGGGACTAGCGGGGGGGCCCGATGAGCAGTTCTTC.

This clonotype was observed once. The DNA of the CDR3 is TGTGCCAGCAGCTCACGACGGATAAGCTCCTACAATGAGCAGTTCTTC. This sequence encodes CASSSRRISSYNEQFF. The rearrangement joins TRBV7-2 to TRBJ2-1; D not resolved. Trimming stripped 4 bases from V and 0 bases from J, with 13 bases between. CDR3 size: 16 residues. Germline values: CDR1 SGHTA, CDR2 FQGNSA. Variable domain in full (rest from reference TRBV7-2 and TRBJ2-1): GAGVSQSPSNKVTEKGKDVELRCDPISGHTALYWYRQSLGQGLEFLIYFQGNSAPDKSGLPSDRFSAERTGGSVSTLTIQRTQQEDSAVYLCASSSRRISSYNEQFFGPGTRLTVL.

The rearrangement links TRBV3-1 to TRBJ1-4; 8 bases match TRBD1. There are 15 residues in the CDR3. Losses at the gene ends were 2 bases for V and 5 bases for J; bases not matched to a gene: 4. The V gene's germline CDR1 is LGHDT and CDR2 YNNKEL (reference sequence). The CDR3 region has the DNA TGTGCCAGCAGCCAATTCGCAGGGGGCAATGAAAAACTGTTTTTT. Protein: CASSQFAGGNEKLFF.

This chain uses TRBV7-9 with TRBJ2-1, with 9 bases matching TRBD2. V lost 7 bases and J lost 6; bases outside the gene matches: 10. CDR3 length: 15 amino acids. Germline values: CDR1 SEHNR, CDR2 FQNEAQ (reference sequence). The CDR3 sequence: CASIRTGGRANEQFF. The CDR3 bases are TGTGCCAGCATCCGGACTGGCGGGAGGGCCAATGAGCAGTTCTTC.

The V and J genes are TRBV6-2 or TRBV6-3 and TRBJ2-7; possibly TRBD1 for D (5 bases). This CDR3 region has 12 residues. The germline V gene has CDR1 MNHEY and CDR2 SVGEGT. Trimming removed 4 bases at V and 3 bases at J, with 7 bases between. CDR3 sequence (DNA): TGTGCCAGCAGTTGGGGCAGCTACGAGCAGTACTTC. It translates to CASSWGSYEQYF.

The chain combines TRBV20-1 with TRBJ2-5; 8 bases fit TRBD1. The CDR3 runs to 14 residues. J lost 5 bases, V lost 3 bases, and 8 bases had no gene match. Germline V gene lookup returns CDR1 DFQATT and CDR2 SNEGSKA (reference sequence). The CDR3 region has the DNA TGCAGTGCTAGCAGGACAGGGTCTTGGGAGACCCAGTACTTC. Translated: CSASRTGSWETQYF.

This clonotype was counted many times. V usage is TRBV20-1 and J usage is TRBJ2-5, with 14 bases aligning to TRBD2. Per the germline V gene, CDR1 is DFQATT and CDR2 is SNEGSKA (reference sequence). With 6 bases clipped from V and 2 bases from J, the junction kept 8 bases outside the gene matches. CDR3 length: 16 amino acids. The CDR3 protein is CSALRLAGGGQETQYF. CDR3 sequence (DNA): TGCAGTGCACTTCGACTAGCGGGAGGGGGACAAGAGACCCAGTACTTC.

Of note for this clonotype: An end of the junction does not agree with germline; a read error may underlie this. CDR3 amino acids: CASRQGASTNF. CDR3 coding DNA: TGTGCCAGCAGGCAGGGGGCTTCGACGAACTTC. The rearrangement joins TRBV28 to TRBJ2-4; TRBD1 matches at 8 bases. Per the germline V gene, CDR1 is MDHEN and CDR2 is SYDVKM. The CDR3 covers 11 residues.

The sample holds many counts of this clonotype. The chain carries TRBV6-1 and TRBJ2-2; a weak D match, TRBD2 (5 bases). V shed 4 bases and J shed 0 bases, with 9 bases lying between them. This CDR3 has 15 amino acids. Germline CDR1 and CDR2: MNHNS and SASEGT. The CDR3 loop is CASSGLRANTGELFF. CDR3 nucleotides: TGTGCCAGCAGTGGACTGAGGGCGAACACCGGGGAGCTGTTTTTT.